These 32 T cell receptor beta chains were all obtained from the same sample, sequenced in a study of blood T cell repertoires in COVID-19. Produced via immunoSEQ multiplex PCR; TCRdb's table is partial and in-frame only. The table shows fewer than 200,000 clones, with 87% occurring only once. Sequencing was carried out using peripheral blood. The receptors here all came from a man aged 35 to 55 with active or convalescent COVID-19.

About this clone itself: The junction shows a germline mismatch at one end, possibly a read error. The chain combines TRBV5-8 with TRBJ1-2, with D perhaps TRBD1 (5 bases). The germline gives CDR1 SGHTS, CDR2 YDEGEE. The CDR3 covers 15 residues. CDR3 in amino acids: CASSLSTVPYYGYTF. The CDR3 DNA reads TGTGCCAGCAGCTTATCGACAGTGCCGTACTACGGCTACACCTTC.

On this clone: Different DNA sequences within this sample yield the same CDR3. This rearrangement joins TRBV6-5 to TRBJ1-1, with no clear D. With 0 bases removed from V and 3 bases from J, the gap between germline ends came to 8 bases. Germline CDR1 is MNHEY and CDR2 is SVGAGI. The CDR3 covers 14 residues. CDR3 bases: TGTGCCAGCAGTTACTCCGGCGGCGACACTGAAGCTTTCTTT. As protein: CASSYSGGDTEAFF.

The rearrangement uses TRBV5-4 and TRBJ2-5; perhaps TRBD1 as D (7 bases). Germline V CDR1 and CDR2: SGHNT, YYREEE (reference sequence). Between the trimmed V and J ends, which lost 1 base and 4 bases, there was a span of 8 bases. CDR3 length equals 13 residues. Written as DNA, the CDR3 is TGTGCCAGCAGCTTGCAGGGGGGAGAGACCCAGTACTTC. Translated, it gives CASSLQGGETQYF.

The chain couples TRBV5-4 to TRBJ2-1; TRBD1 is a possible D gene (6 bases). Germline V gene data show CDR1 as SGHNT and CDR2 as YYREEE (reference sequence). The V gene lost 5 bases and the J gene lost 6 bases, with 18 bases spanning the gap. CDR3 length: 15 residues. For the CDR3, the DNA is TGTGCCAGCAGAGCCGCCGGACAGAAACGCAATGAGCAGTTCTTC. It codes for CASRAAGQKRNEQFF.

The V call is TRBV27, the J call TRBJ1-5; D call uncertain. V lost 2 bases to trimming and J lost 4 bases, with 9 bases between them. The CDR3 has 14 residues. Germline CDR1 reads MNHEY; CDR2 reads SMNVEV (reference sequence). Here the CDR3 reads CASSLGRTNQPQHF. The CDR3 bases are TGTGCCAGCAGTTTAGGACGGACTAATCAGCCCCAGCATTTT.

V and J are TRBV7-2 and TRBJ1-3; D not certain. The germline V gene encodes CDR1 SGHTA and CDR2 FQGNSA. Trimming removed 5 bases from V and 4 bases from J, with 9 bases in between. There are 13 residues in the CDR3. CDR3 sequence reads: CASSPTKGNTIYF. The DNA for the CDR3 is TGTGCCAGCAGCCCAACAAAAGGAAACACCATATATTTT.

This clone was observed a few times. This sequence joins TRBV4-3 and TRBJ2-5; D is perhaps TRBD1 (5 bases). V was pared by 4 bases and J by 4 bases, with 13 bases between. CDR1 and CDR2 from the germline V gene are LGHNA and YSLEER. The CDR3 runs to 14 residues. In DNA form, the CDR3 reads TGCGCCAGCAGCCCGTCGGTAAGGGGAGAGACCCAGTACTTC. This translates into CASSPSVRGETQYF.

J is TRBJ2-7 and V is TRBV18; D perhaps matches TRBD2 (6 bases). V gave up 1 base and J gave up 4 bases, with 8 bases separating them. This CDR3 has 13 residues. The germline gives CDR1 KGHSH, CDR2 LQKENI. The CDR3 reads CASSPREDYEQYF. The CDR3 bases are TGTGCCAGCTCACCACGGGAGGATTACGAGCAGTACTTC.

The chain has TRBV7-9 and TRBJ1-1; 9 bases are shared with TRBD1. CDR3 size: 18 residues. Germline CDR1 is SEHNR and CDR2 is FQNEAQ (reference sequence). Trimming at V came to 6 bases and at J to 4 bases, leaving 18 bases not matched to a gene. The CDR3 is CASRLNYPGQGKGTEAFF. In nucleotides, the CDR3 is TGTGCCAGCAGGCTTAATTACCCGGGACAGGGTAAGGGCACTGAAGCTTTCTTT.

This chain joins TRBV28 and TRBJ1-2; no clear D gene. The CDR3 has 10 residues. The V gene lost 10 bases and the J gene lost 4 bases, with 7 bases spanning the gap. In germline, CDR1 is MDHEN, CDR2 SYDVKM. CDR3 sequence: CATRVYGYTF. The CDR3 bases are TGTGCCACCCGGGTCTATGGCTACACCTTC.

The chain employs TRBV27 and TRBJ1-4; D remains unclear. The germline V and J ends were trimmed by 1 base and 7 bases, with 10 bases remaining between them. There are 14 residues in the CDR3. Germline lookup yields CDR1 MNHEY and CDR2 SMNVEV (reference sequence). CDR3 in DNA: TGTGCCAGCAGTTTATTGGGCGGAGGTGAAAAACTGTTTTTT. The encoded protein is CASSLLGGGEKLFF. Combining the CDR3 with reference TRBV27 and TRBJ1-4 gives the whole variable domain EAQVTQNPRYLITVTGKKLTVTCSQNMNHEYMSWYRQDPGLGLRQIYYSMNVEVTDKGDVPEGYKVSRKEKRNFPLILESPSPNQTSLYFCASSLLGGGEKLFFGSGTQLSVL.

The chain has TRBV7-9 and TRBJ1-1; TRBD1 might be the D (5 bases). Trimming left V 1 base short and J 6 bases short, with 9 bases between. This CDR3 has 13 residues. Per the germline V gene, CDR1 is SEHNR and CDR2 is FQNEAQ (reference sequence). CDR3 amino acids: CASSLGQFAEAFF. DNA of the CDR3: TGTGCCAGCAGCTTAGGACAGTTCGCTGAAGCTTTCTTT.

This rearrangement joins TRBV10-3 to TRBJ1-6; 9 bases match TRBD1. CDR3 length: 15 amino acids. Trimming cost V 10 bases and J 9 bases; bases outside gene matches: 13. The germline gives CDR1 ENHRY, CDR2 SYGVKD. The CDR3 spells CATQVGGQGSSPLHF. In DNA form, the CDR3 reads TGTGCCACCCAAGTCGGGGGACAGGGATCTTCACCCCTCCACTTT.

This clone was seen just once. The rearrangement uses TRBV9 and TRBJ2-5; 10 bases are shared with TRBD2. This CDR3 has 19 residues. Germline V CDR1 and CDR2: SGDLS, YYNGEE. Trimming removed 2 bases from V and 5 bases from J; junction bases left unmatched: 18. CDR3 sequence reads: CASSVRSASGGPELETQYF. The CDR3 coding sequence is TGTGCCAGCAGCGTTCGTTCGGCTAGCGGGGGCCCAGAACTGGAGACCCAGTACTTC.

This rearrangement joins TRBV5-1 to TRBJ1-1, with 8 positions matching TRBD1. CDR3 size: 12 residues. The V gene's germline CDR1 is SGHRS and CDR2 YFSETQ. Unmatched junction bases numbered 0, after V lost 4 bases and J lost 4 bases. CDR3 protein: CASSGTGTEAFF. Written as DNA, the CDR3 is TGCGCCAGCAGCGGGACAGGCACTGAAGCTTTCTTT.

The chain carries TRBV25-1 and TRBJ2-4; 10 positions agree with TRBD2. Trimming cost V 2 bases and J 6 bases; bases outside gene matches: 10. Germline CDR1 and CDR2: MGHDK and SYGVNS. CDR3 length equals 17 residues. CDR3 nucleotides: TGTGCCAGCAGTGAACCCTCACCGGGACTAGCGTCAAACATTCAGTACTTC. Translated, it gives CASSEPSPGLASNIQYF.

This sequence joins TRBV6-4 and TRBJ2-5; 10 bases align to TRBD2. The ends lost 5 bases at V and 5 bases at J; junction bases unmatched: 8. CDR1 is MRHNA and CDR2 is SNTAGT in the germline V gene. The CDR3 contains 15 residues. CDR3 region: CASSPQRGGVETQYF. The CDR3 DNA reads TGTGCCAGCAGTCCCCAGCGGGGGGGAGTGGAGACCCAGTACTTC.

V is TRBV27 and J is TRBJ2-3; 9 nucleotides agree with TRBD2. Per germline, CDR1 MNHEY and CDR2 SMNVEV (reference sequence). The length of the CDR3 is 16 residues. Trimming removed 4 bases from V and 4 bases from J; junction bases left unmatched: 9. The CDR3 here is CASSYSGTSPPDTQYF. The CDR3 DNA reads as TGTGCCAGCAGTTACTCTGGGACTAGCCCACCAGATACGCAGTATTTT.

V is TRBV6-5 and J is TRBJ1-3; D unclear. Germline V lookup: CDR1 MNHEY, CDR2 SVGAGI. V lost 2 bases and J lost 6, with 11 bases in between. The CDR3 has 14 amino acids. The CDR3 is CASSYRQQENTIYF. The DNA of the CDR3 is TGTGCCAGCAGTTACCGACAACAAGAAAACACCATATATTTT.

The CDR3 loop reads CASSLGSAGQPYEQYF. The CDR3 region has the DNA TGCGCCAGCAGCTTGGGAAGTGCGGGACAGCCCTACGAGCAGTACTTC. This chain connects TRBV5-1 to TRBJ2-7, with D maybe TRBD1 (7 bases). Germline CDR1 SGHRS, CDR2 YFSETQ. This CDR3 is 16 amino acids long. The V gene lost 0 bases and the J gene lost 2 bases, with 15 bases spanning the gap.

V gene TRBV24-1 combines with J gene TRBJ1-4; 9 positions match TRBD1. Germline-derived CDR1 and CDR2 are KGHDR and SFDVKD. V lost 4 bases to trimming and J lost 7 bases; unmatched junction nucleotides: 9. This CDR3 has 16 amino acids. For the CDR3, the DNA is TGTGCCACCAGTGAGGTCACCGGGACAGGGAGTGAAAAACTGTTTTTT. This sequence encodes CATSEVTGTGSEKLFF.

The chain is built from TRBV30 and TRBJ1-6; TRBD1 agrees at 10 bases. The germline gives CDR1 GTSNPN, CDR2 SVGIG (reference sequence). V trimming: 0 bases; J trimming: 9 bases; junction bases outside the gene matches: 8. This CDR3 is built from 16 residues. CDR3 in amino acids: CAWSVHGTGDGSPLHF. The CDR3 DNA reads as TGTGCCTGGAGTGTACATGGGACAGGGGATGGTTCACCCCTCCACTTT.

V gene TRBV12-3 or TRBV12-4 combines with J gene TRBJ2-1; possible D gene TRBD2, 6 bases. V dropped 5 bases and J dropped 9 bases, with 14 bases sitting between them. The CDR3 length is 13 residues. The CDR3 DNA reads TGTGCCAGCAGTCTTGGAGGGAATAGTGAGCAGTTCTTC. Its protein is CASSLGGNSEQFF.

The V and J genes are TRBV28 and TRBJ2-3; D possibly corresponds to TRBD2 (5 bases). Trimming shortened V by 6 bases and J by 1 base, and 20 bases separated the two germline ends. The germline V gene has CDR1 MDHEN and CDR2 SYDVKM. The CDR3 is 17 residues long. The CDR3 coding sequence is TGTGCCAGCAGCCCCCTCGGACGGACTGGCCGCACAGATACGCAGTATTTT. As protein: CASSPLGRTGRTDTQYF. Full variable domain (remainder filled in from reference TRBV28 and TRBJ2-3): DVKVTQSSRYLVKRTGEKVFLECVQDMDHENMFWYRQDPGLGLRLIYFSYDVKMKEKGDIPEGYSVSREKKERFSLILESASTNQTSMYLCASSPLGRTGRTDTQYFGPGTRLTVL.

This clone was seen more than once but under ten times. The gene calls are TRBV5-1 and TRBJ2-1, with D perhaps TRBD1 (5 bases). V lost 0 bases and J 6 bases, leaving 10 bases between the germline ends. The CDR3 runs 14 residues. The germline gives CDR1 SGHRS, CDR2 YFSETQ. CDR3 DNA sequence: TGCGCCAGCAGCTTGGAGGGGCCATTCAATGAGCAGTTCTTC. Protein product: CASSLEGPFNEQFF.

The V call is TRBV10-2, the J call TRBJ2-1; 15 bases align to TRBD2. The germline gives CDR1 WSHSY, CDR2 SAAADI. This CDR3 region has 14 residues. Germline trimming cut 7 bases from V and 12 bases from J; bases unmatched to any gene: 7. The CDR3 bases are TGCGCCAGCATCCGGACTAGCGGGGGGGCTGGGCAGTTCTTC. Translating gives CASIRTSGGAGQFF.

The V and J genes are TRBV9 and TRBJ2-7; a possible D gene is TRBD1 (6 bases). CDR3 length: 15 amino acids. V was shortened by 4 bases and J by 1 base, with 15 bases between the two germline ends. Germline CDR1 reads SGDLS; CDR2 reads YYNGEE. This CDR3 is CASSPGTLSSYEQYF. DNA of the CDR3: TGTGCCAGCAGCCCCGGGACACTTTCTTCCTACGAGCAGTACTTC.

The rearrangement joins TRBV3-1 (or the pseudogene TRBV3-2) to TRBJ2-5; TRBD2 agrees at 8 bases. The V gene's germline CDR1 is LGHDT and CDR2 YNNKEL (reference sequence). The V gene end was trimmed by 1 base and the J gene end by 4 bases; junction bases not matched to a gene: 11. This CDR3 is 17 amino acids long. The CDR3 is CASSQGSSGFFVETQYF. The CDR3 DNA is TGTGCCAGCAGCCAAGGGTCTAGCGGGTTTTTCGTAGAGACCCAGTACTTC.

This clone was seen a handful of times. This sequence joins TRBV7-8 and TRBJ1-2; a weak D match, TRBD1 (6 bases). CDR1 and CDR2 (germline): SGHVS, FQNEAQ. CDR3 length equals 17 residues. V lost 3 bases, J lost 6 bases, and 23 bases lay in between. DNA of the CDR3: TGTGCCAGCAGCTTGGGGGGGCGGACCTTAACAGGCGATGGCTACACCTTC. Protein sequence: CASSLGGRTLTGDGYTF.

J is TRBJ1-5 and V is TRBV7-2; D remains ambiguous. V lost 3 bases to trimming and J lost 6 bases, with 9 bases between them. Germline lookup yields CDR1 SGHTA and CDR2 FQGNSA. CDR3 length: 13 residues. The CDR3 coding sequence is TGTGCCAGCAGCTTCAGGTCCGGTCAGCCCCAGCATTTT. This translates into CASSFRSGQPQHF.

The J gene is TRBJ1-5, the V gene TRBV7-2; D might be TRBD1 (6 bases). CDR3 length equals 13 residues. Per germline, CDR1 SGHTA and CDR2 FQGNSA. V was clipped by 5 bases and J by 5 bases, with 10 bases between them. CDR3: CASSRNRDQPQHF. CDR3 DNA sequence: TGTGCCAGCAGCCGAAACAGGGATCAGCCCCAGCATTTT.

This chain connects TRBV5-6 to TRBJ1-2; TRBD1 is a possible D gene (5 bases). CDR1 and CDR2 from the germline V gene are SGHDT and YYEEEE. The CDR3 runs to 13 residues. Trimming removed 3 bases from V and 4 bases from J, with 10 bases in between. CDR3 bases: TGTGCCAGCAGCTCAGGGTATCTCTATGGCTACACCTTC. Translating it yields CASSSGYLYGYTF.